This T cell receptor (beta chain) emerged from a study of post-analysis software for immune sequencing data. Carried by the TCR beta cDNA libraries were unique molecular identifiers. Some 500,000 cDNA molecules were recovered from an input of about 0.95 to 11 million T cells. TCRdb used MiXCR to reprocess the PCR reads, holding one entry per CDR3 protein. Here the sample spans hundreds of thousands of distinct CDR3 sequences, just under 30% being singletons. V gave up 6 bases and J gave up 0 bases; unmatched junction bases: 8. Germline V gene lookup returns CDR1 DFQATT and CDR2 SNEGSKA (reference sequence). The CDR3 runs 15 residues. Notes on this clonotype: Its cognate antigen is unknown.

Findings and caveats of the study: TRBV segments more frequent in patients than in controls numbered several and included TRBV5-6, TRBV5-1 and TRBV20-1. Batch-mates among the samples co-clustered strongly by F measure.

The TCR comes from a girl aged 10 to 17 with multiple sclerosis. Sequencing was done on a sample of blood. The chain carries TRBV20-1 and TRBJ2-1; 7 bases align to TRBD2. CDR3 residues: CSAITSVSSYNEQFF. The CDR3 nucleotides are TGCAGTGCAATCACTAGCGTGAGCTCCTACAATGAGCAGTTCTTC.